This TCR beta chain was sequenced during a study of blood T cells in healthy people across ages. Study in general: Per two T cells, about one barcoded beta molecule was captured through template switching.

Next came a second PCR, run for about 7 to 12 cycles, which used a sample-barcoded 5' primer along with a J-beta primer mix. TCRdb independently ran MiXCR on the 5' RACE reads; one entry per CDR3 protein. The data contain around 940,000 distinct CDR3 sequences, around 54% of them seen just once; the ten biggest clones take up around 21%. Overall study results and limits: Per million T cells, TCR beta diversity dropped about linearly as age rose.

To note about this clonotype: Its antigen is unidentified.

Germline trimming cut 4 bases from V and 5 bases from J; bases unmatched to any gene: 7. Germline assignment: CDR1 DFQATT and CDR2 SNEGSKA (reference sequence). The CDR3 sequence is 13 residues long. This chain connects TRBV20-1 to TRBJ1-1; 7 bases match TRBD1. The sequence came from a woman in her fifties or sixties in good health. Sequences were obtained from blood. Here the CDR3 reads CSAMSRGRTEAFF. The CDR3 nucleotides are TGCAGTGCTATGAGCAGGGGGAGGACTGAAGCTTTCTTT.